The source of this T cell receptor (beta chain) is a study of shared clonotypes between healthy human individuals. Study results and caveats: Investigators expected sequencing depth to affect clonotype sharing among donors.

A word on this clone: The antigen is undetermined.

Using ten immunoSEQ deep assay plates, investigators sequenced unsorted PBMC DNA. Authors' data handling: Filtering differed for immunoSEQ, which gave only junction sequences without quality scores. The repertoire was sequenced with immunoSEQ multiplex PCR; TCRdb's copy has only in-frame clones and lacks some. V and J calls and clone size are copied from that table; D and trimming were computed from the DNA. The data show roughly 500,000 clones, about three quarters seen once. The study drew all its donors from Caucasian adults living in Nashville, Tennessee. Sequencing used PBMCs. The receptor was derived from a woman in her thirties or forties in good health. Some clones in this sample may be carry-over from other donors' samples.

The CDR3 nucleotides are TGTGCCAGCAGTTTAGGAACGGGACTAAAGTTCTTC. This gives the protein CASSLGTGLKFF. V gene TRBV27 combines with J gene TRBJ2-1; TRBD2 aligns across 7 bases. Trimming cost V 2 bases and J 14 bases; bases outside gene matches: 6. CDR1 and CDR2 from the germline V gene are MNHEY and SMNVEV (reference sequence). The CDR3 runs 12 residues.